The source of this T cell receptor beta chain is a study of T-cell memory formation after mild COVID-19. Turning to the study itself: Clusters of TCRs were largely donor specific.

One entry per CDR3 protein results from TCRdb running MiXCR on the 5' RACE reads. The sample holds about 450,000 distinct CDR3 sequences, 20% to 30% seen once. The length of the CDR3 is 12 residues. V shed 1 base and J shed 4 bases, with 8 bases lying between them. Germline CDR1 is GTSNPN and CDR2 is SVGIG (reference sequence). Sequencing used PBMCs or a T cell subset sorted from them (not recorded which). This chain joins TRBV30 and TRBJ2-7, with D unresolved. This TCR was recovered from an adult woman who had mild COVID-19 (a few samples of this study predate the infection). Cell type and time point are not known. The CDR3 here is CAWSETLYEQYF. In DNA form, the CDR3 reads TGTGCCTGGAGTGAGACCCTGTACGAGCAGTACTTC.